One sample yielded the 4 T cell receptor beta chains listed below, sequenced in a study of tumor-infiltrating lymphocytes in primary liver carcinoma. Total RNA amounting to about 520 ng was the source from which TCR beta cDNA was made with a constant-region primer. Slightly modified ARM-PCR, run as three nested multiplex PCR rounds, produced the TCR beta libraries. The first two PCR rounds used TRBV1-TRBV30 primers with a Cbeta primer, around 10 cycles each. TCRdb used MiXCR to reprocess the multiplex PCR reads, holding one entry per CDR3 protein. This sample has approximately 80,000 distinct CDR3 sequences, with 65% to 75% found just once. Taking about 18-32 mg of unsorted bulk tissue, the authors co-extracted RNA and DNA. The material sequenced was tumor-adjacent normal liver tissue. Every receptor here comes from a man in his forties with primary liver carcinoma and hepatitis B virus infection.

Notes on this clonotype: With a much larger clone just one base away, this may be a read error. The chain couples TRBV12-3 or TRBV12-4 to TRBJ1-2; the match to TRBD1 covers 7 bases. The CDR3 consists of 13 residues. The CDR3 sequence: CDSSSGTVYGYTF. The CDR3 coding sequence is TGTGACAGCAGTTCAGGGACAGTCTATGGCTACACCTTC.

Comments on this clonotype: As the CDR3 is not closed by the conserved phenylalanine or tryptophan, this likely results from a read error. V and J are TRBV6-5 and TRBJ1-2; 8 bases are shared with TRBD1. The CDR3 extends over 15 amino acids. The junction had 8 bases not matched to a gene; V was cut back by 2 bases and J by 6 bases. CDR1 and CDR2 (germline): MNHEY, SVGAGI. DNA of the CDR3: TGTGCCAGCAGTTACGGGACAGGAGGTCAGGATGGCTACACCATC. Its protein is CASSYGTGGQDGYTI.

In this sample, this clonotype turned up many times. The J gene is TRBJ2-1, the V gene TRBV4-1, with 8 bases identical to TRBD1. Germline CDR1 MGHRA, CDR2 YSYEKL. The J segment lost 3 bases and the V segment lost 1 base, leaving 8 bases of the junction unmatched. The CDR3 is 17 residues long. CDR3 protein: CASSQAPGTGYYNEQFF. The CDR3 DNA reads TGCGCCAGCAGCCAAGCTCCCGGGACAGGATACTACAATGAGCAGTTCTTC.

This clonotype was seen at least ten times. This chain joins TRBV5-4 and TRBJ2-7; weak D call: TRBD2 (6 bases). Germline loops: CDR1 SGHNT, CDR2 YYREEE (reference sequence). The V and J ends lost 5 bases and 3 bases respectively, with 12 bases between them. The CDR3 loop spans 13 amino acids. The CDR3 is CASSSGRSYEQYF. DNA of the CDR3: TGTGCCAGCAGTTCGGGGAGGAGCTACGAGCAGTACTTC.